The 21 T cell receptor beta chains below come from one sample, sequenced in a study of blood T cell repertoires in COVID-19. TCRdb's table, derived via immunoSEQ multiplex PCR, lists solely in-frame clones and lacks some. The sample contains about 260,000 clones, 70% to 90% of which appear only once. The source material was peripheral blood. The receptors come from a man aged 60-69 years who had recovered from COVID-19.

The V gene is TRBV6-6, the J gene TRBJ2-3; D gene uncertain. Germline CDR1 is MNHNY and CDR2 is SVGAGI (reference sequence). The CDR3 sequence is 14 residues long. V lost 0 bases, J lost 8 bases, and 12 bases lay in between. The CDR3 spells CASSYSGGMRTQYF. The CDR3 region has the DNA TGTGCCAGCAGTTACTCTGGCGGCATGCGTACGCAGTATTTT.

As to this clone: This sample includes further DNA sequences coding for the same CDR3. This sequence joins TRBV20-1 and TRBJ1-1; 7 bases align to TRBD1. With V trimmed by 3 bases and J by 2 bases, 3 bases remained unmatched. Germline lookup yields CDR1 DFQATT and CDR2 SNEGSKA (reference sequence). This CDR3 region has 13 residues. The CDR3 DNA reads TGCAGTGCTAGTACAGGGGTAAACACTGAAGCTTTCTTT. Translated: CSASTGVNTEAFF.

The chain uses TRBV7-9 and TRBJ1-6; tentatively, D is TRBD1 (5 bases). The CDR3 consists of 15 residues. Trimming shortened V by 1 base and J by 7 bases, and 11 bases separated the two germline ends. Germline CDR1 reads SEHNR; CDR2 reads FQNEAQ (reference sequence). Written as DNA, the CDR3 is TGTGCCAGCAGCTTAGGGGGCGTGGGGAATTCACCCCTCCACTTT. This gives the protein CASSLGGVGNSPLHF.

The V gene is TRBV19, the J gene TRBJ1-1; weak D call: TRBD1 (6 bases). V was trimmed by 4 bases and J by 1 base, leaving 13 bases between them. The germline V gene encodes CDR1 LNHDA and CDR2 SQIVND (reference sequence). The CDR3 has 15 amino acids. CDR3 amino acids: CASSSGGRGNTEAFF. The CDR3, as DNA: TGTGCCAGTAGTAGCGGGGGCAGGGGGAACACTGAAGCTTTCTTT.

This clone was picked up a small number of times. This chain uses TRBV7-8 with TRBJ1-4, with no clear D. The germline V and J ends were trimmed by 5 bases and 0 bases, with 10 bases remaining between them. The germline CDR1 and CDR2 sequences are SGHVS and FQNEAQ. The CDR3 runs to 15 residues. Here the CDR3 reads CASSPVFATNEKLFF. The CDR3, as DNA: TGTGCCAGCAGCCCAGTTTTCGCAACTAATGAAAAACTGTTTTTT.

This clone has at least ten counts. The J gene is TRBJ2-1, the V gene TRBV29-1, with no clear D. The CDR3 is made up of 12 amino acids. The germline CDR1 and CDR2 sequences are SQVTM and ANQGSEA. Trimming left V 2 bases short and J 8 bases short, with 10 bases between. The CDR3 nucleotides are TGCAGCGTTGAATTGGCCTCCCATGAGCAGTTCTTC. Amino acid sequence: CSVELASHEQFF.

The rearrangement joins TRBV15 to TRBJ2-2; D possibly corresponds to TRBD1 (5 bases). Germline CDR1 is LNHNV and CDR2 is YYDKDF (reference sequence). CDR3 length: 17 amino acids. Deletions cut 0 bases from V and 4 bases from J, with 15 bases between. The chain's CDR3 is CATSRDRPGRFTGELFF. The CDR3 DNA reads as TGTGCCACCAGCAGAGATCGGCCAGGGCGGTTCACCGGGGAGCTGTTTTTT. The full variable domain, its missing parts supplied by reference TRBV15 and TRBJ2-2, is DAMVIQNPRYQVTQFGKPVTLSCSQTLNHNVMYWYQQKSSQAPKLLFHYYDKDFNNEADTPDNFQSRRPNTSFCFLDIRSPGLGDTAMYLCATSRDRPGRFTGELFFGEGSRLTVL.

The chain joins TRBV30 to TRBJ2-3; no definite D call. The CDR3 covers 16 residues. V was trimmed by 4 bases and J by 4 bases, leaving 21 bases between them. The germline V gene encodes CDR1 GTSNPN and CDR2 SVGIG (reference sequence). The CDR3 here is CAWTPRFSRISDTQYF. The CDR3 coding sequence is TGTGCCTGGACTCCACGGTTCTCTAGGATCTCAGATACGCAGTATTTT.

J is TRBJ1-2 and V is TRBV12-5; D unresolved. The germline gives CDR1 LGHNT, CDR2 FRNRAP. Between the trimmed V and J ends, which lost 0 bases and 8 bases, there was a span of 13 bases. The CDR3 has 14 residues. DNA for the CDR3: TGTGCTAGTGGTTTGGTACCCAACGGTTTGGGCTACACCTTC. It is translated as CASGLVPNGLGYTF.

The rearrangement joins TRBV10-1 to TRBJ2-1; D is possibly TRBD2 (6 bases). CDR3 length: 15 amino acids. Trimming left V 3 bases short and J 4 bases short, with 13 bases between. Germline-derived CDR1 and CDR2 are WNHNN and SYGVQD (reference sequence). The CDR3 DNA reads as TGCGCCAGCAGTGATCGGGGGACGGGTTACAATGAGCAGTTCTTC. Translated: CASSDRGTGYNEQFF.

V gene TRBV7-6 combines with J gene TRBJ1-6; the match to TRBD1 covers 9 bases. V gave up 5 bases and J gave up 6 bases; unmatched junction bases: 8. CDR3 length: 16 residues. Germline V gives CDR1 SGHVS, CDR2 FNYEAQ. Here the CDR3 reads CASSAKTGGSNSPLHF. In DNA, the CDR3 is TGTGCCAGCAGCGCTAAGACAGGGGGAAGTAATTCACCCCTCCACTTT.

The chain couples TRBV29-1 to TRBJ1-4; 7 nucleotides match TRBD1. Germline CDR1 and CDR2: SQVTM and ANQGSEA. The CDR3 runs to 14 residues. Unmatched junction bases numbered 10, after V lost 5 bases and J lost 7 bases. CDR3 coding DNA: TGCAGCGTTTTCGGACCGGGACAGACTGAAAAACTGTTTTTT. Its protein product is CSVFGPGQTEKLFF.

Of note for this clone: The junction departs from the called germline gene at one end, perhaps through a read error. The chain employs TRBV27 and TRBJ2-3; 10 bases match TRBD2. The CDR3 contains 16 residues. CDR1 and CDR2 (germline): MNHEY, SMNVEV (reference sequence). CDR3 region: CAGSPLAGSFPDTQYF. The CDR3 DNA follows: TGTGCCGGCAGTCCACTAGCGGGGAGTTTCCCAGATACGCAGTATTTT.

The chain employs TRBV4-1 and TRBJ2-2; 7 bases line up with TRBD2. CDR1 and CDR2 (germline): MGHRA, YSYEKL. Trimming cost V 0 bases and J 1 base; bases outside gene matches: 8. This CDR3 comprises 18 residues. As DNA, the CDR3 is TGCGCCAGCAGCCAAGAACCCCCGGGGACTATGAACACCGGGGAGCTGTTTTTT. It yields the protein CASSQEPPGTMNTGELFF.

This chain joins TRBV4-1 and TRBJ2-2, with 9 bases fitting TRBD2. Germline CDR1 is MGHRA and CDR2 is YSYEKL. This CDR3 is built from 16 residues. Trimming cost V 0 bases and J 5 bases; bases outside gene matches: 4. CDR3 DNA sequence: TGCGCCAGCAGCCAAGAGAGCCTAGCGGGGACCGGGGAGCTGTTTTTT. Its protein product is CASSQESLAGTGELFF.

About this clone itself: One junction end does not reproduce the germline sequence, and a read error may be involved. The rearrangement links TRBV6-5 to TRBJ2-7, with 9 bases lining up with TRBD2. The germline V gene has CDR1 MNHEY and CDR2 SVGAGI. CDR3 length equals 12 residues. The CDR3 protein is CASRDLSGRRTF. CDR3 nucleotide sequence: TGTGCCAGCAGGGATCTGAGCGGGAGGCGAACATTC.

The V call is TRBV7-2, the J call TRBJ2-3; D is possibly TRBD2 (5 bases). The CDR3 runs 16 residues. Between the trimmed V and J ends, which lost 2 bases and 5 bases, there was a span of 17 bases. In germline, CDR1 is SGHTA, CDR2 FQGNSA. The CDR3 sequence is CASSLTRVGAGDTQYF. Here the CDR3 DNA reads TGTGCCAGCAGCTTAACGAGGGTTGGCGCCGGAGATACGCAGTATTTT. The full variable domain, completed using reference TRBV7-2 and TRBJ2-3, is GAGVSQSPSNKVTEKGKDVELRCDPISGHTALYWYRQSLGQGLEFLIYFQGNSAPDKSGLPSDRFSAERTGGSVSTLTIQRTQQEDSAVYLCASSLTRVGAGDTQYFGPGTRLTVL.

This clone was picked up one time. The chain links TRBV14 to TRBJ2-1; 10 nucleotides match TRBD2. Germline V gene lookup returns CDR1 SGHDN and CDR2 FVKESK. The ends lost 4 bases at V and 12 bases at J; junction bases unmatched: 6. This CDR3 is built from 13 residues. The CDR3 nucleotides are TGTGCCAGCAGCCTTGCACTAGCGGGACCGCAGTTCTTC. Translated: CASSLALAGPQFF. Complete variable domain (other parts from reference TRBV14 and TRBJ2-1): EAGVTQFPSHSVIEKGQTVTLRCDPISGHDNLYWYRRVMGKEIKFLLHFVKESKQDESGMPNNRFLAERTGGTYSTLKVQPAELEDSGVYFCASSLALAGPQFFGPGTRLTVL.

The rearrangement uses TRBV23-1 and TRBJ2-1; 9 nucleotides match TRBD1. TRBV23-1 is identified as an open reading frame with a role that is uncertain. The V segment lost 7 bases and the J segment 6 bases; nucleotides outside the gene matches: 10. The CDR3 consists of 15 residues. CDR3 loop: CASIRTGELGNEQFF. DNA of the CDR3: TGCGCCAGCATCCGGACAGGGGAATTGGGCAATGAGCAGTTCTTC.

The chain joins TRBV11-2 to TRBJ2-3; no clear D. V lost 5 bases, J lost 3 bases, and 15 bases lay in between. The V gene's germline CDR1 is SGHAT and CDR2 FQNNGV. CDR3 length equals 15 residues. This CDR3 reads CASSLQMGLTDTQYF. The CDR3 DNA follows: TGTGCCAGCAGCCTTCAAATGGGCCTGACAGATACGCAGTATTTT.

The genes are TRBV19 and TRBJ2-3, with TRBD2 as a possible D gene (6 bases). V lost 1 base and J lost 5, with 19 bases in between. The germline V gene encodes CDR1 LNHDA and CDR2 SQIVND (reference sequence). This CDR3 region has 17 residues. The CDR3 spells CASSIGGRWRDGDTQYF. CDR3 bases: TGTGCCAGTAGTATAGGCGGCCGATGGAGGGATGGAGATACGCAGTATTTT.